Shown below are 14 T cell receptor beta chains from a single sample sequenced in a study of a mutant IDH1 vaccine in newly diagnosed glioma. The sample's time point: week 11, during vaccination. It was 300 ug of mutant IDH1 20-mer peptide that made up each vaccine dose, given with topical imiquimod. These receptors are not linked to any known antigen. Sequenced by immunoSEQ multiplex PCR; TCRdb stores in-frame clones only, minus some. The table has around 40,000 clones, over 80% seen once; the top ten hold over 2%. Sequenced here: PBMCs, sampled from a glioma patient whose treatment included an IDH1 peptide vaccine. These receptors were taken from a man in his forties with glioma.

The rearrangement joins TRBV6-5 to TRBJ2-3, with 9 bases matching TRBD2. The J segment lost 6 bases and the V segment lost 2 bases, leaving 6 bases of the junction unmatched. The CDR3 runs 15 residues. Per the germline V gene, CDR1 is MNHEY and CDR2 is SVGAGI. The CDR3 nucleotides are TGTGCCAGCAGTTACGCGGGAGGGCCTATGGATACGCAGTATTTT. It specifies CASSYAGGPMDTQYF.

The chain carries TRBV7-3 and TRBJ1-1; D is ambiguous. The V and J ends lost 2 bases and 3 bases respectively, with 7 bases between them. The CDR3 is made up of 13 amino acids. Germline CDR1 and CDR2: SGHTA and FQGTGA. CDR3 sequence reads: CASSLQRDTEAFF. The CDR3 DNA reads TGTGCCAGCAGCTTACAGCGGGACACTGAAGCTTTCTTT.

On this clone: Within the sample, other DNA sequences also encode this same CDR3. This chain uses TRBV9 with TRBJ1-5, with D hard to call. The CDR3 loop spans 13 amino acids. Trimming removed 0 bases at V and 1 base at J, with 2 bases between. CDR1 is SGDLS, CDR2 YYNGEE, per germline. The CDR3 nucleotides read TGTGCCAGCAGCGTAGGGAGCAATCAGCCCCAGCATTTT. This gives the protein CASSVGSNQPQHF.

The chain employs TRBV7-2 and TRBJ2-3; 16 bases are a match to TRBD2. Germline V gene lookup returns CDR1 SGHTA and CDR2 FQGNSA. With 3 bases clipped from V and 6 bases from J, the junction kept 9 bases outside the gene matches. This CDR3 is built from 18 residues. This CDR3 is CASSFSGTSGRAGDTQYF. The CDR3 coding sequence is TGTGCCAGCAGCTTCTCCGGGACTAGCGGGAGGGCTGGTGATACGCAGTATTTT.

This chain joins TRBV7-2 and TRBJ2-7; 10 bases are a match to TRBD2. This CDR3 is 14 amino acids long. The V and J ends lost 5 bases and 4 bases, in that order; junction bases with no gene match: 5. Germline CDR1 SGHTA, CDR2 FQGNSA. The CDR3: CASSPGLASYEQYF. Written as DNA, the CDR3 is TGTGCCAGCAGCCCGGGACTAGCGTCTTACGAGCAGTACTTC.

This chain connects TRBV6-5 to TRBJ1-3; D perhaps matches TRBD1 (6 bases). The CDR3 has 13 residues. Deletions cut 7 bases from V and 4 bases from J, with 11 bases between. CDR1 MNHEY and CDR2 SVGAGI come from the germline V gene. CDR3 in amino acids: CASTPDRGNTIYF. The CDR3 DNA sequence: TGTGCCAGCACCCCGGACAGAGGAAACACCATATATTTT.

This chain links TRBV6-1 with TRBJ2-5, with a possible D match to TRBD2 (6 bases). The V end was cut by 7 bases, the J end by 2 bases, with 17 bases between. The CDR3 runs to 15 residues. Germline values: CDR1 MNHNS, CDR2 SASEGT. CDR3 in amino acids: CASTPLRLVQETQYF. The CDR3 nucleotides read TGTGCCAGCACCCCCTTAAGACTAGTACAAGAGACCCAGTACTTC.

The chain uses TRBV5-1 and TRBJ2-3; 7 bases align to TRBD1. Germline CDR1 SGHRS, CDR2 YFSETQ. This CDR3 spans 16 amino acids. Trimming removed 0 bases from V and 3 bases from J; junction bases left unmatched: 7. This CDR3 reads CASSLAGDRRTDTQYF. The DNA for the CDR3 is TGCGCCAGCAGCTTGGCCGGGGACAGAAGAACAGATACGCAGTATTTT.

V and J are TRBV7-9 and TRBJ2-7; 8 bases line up with TRBD2. Germline-derived CDR1 and CDR2 are SEHNR and FQNEAQ (reference sequence). J gave up 2 bases and V 4 bases, and 7 bases lay outside the gene matches. This CDR3 spans 15 amino acids. CDR3 loop: CASSSQGGLAYEQYF. CDR3 DNA sequence: TGTGCCAGCAGCTCTCAAGGGGGACTAGCCTACGAGCAGTACTTC.

In this sample, this clone turned up once. This chain joins TRBV4-3 and TRBJ2-7; 7 bases align to TRBD2. The V and J ends lost 4 bases and 5 bases, in that order; junction bases with no gene match: 11. Germline V gene lookup returns CDR1 LGHNA and CDR2 YSLEER. The CDR3 is made up of 15 amino acids. As DNA, the CDR3 is TGCGCCAGCAGCCCCGTGACGGGCGGGAGCCACGAGCAGTACTTC. It is translated as CASSPVTGGSHEQYF.

The V and J genes are TRBV5-7 and TRBJ2-7; maybe TRBD1 (5 bases). TRBV5-7 is annotated as an ORF whose role is uncertain. The CDR3 contains 13 residues. V gave up 0 bases and J gave up 2 bases, with 6 bases separating them. The CDR3 is CASSLDRPYEQYF. In DNA, the CDR3 is TGTGCCAGCAGCTTGGACAGGCCCTACGAGCAGTACTTC.

The CDR3 coding sequence is TGTGCCAGCAGCGTATCCCCAGCGAGGGGCACAGATACGCAGTATTTT. The encoded protein is CASSVSPARGTDTQYF. The chain combines TRBV9 with TRBJ2-3, with a tentative D call TRBD2 (5 bases). The germline gives CDR1 SGDLS, CDR2 YYNGEE. The CDR3 is 16 amino acids. Trimming pared 1 base from V and 1 base from J, leaving 13 bases between.

This clone was counted once. The chain combines TRBV27 with TRBJ2-7; no reliable D call. Trimming pared 2 bases from V and 0 bases from J, leaving 5 bases between. CDR1 is MNHEY, CDR2 SMNVEV, per germline (reference sequence). CDR3 length: 13 residues. The CDR3, as DNA: TGTGCCAGCAGTTTACAGGCCTCCTACGAGCAGTACTTC. Protein product: CASSLQASYEQYF.

The chain combines TRBV4-1 with TRBJ1-5; TRBD1 is a possible D gene (6 bases). Trimming took 4 bases from V and 0 from J, leaving 7 bases between them. This CDR3 contains 14 residues. The germline CDR1 and CDR2 sequences are MGHRA and YSYEKL. CDR3: CASSPQGSNQPQHF. In nucleotides, the CDR3 is TGCGCCAGCAGCCCACAGGGTAGCAATCAGCCCCAGCATTTT.